This T cell receptor (beta chain) was profiled in a study of breast tumors, draining lymph nodes, adjacent tissues (dated by TCRdb to about 2016). At the level of the whole study: In breast cancer patients, the study compared the TCR beta repertoires of tumor, adjacent nontumor tissue and axillary lymph nodes. The study was designed to assess the relationships and possible T-cell exchange between tumor, surrounding tissue and draining lymph node repertoires in human breast cancer.

The axillary draining lymph nodes of breast cancer patients were the source of the lymph node samples. On this clonotype itself: Its recognized antigen is unknown. Base-call qualities are not available, and no considerably larger clone is one nucleotide away.

The instrument given in TCRdb is Illumina HiSeq 2000. Multiplex PCR amplification was used to generate the TCR beta chain libraries. High-throughput sequencing was used to analyze the amplified TCR beta chain products. Clones were called with MiXCR by TCRdb after fastp trimmed the public reads at Q25, and only in-frame beta chains were retained. Duplicate CDR3 protein sequences are folded into a single record with the most common DNA and genes. The sample records about 130,000 distinct CDR3 sequences, about a fifth of which are singletons. Of the sample, roughly 2.7% falls within the top ten clones. Overall study results and their limits: A scenario in which most tumor T cells derive from the lymph node and then expand within tumor tissue was judged to be consistent with the data. Tumor T-cell repertoires showed less diversity than lymph node repertoires and more diversity than nontumor tissue repertoires, and tumor T-cell repertoires showed preferential V and J gene usage. Rather than being directly demonstrated, the conclusion that tumor T cells originate in lymph nodes was presented as consistent with a hypothesis. In luminal-like breast cancer, tumor and nontumor tissue repertoires resembled each other significantly more than in basal-like breast cancer.

The germline V and J ends show losses of 7 bases and 4 bases respectively, and no gene match explains 9 bases of the junction. For CDR1 and CDR2, the germline V gene lists SGHVS and FNYEAQ. Including cysteine and phenylalanine, the CDR3 has 15 amino acids. Only the CDR3 DNA stays, 45 bases, in frame from base 1. This TCR came from a female donor with breast cancer. Some clones in this sample may be carry-over from other donors' samples. Sequencing was performed on axillary lymph node tissue. This receptor chain uses TRBV7-6 and TRBJ2-3, and 9 bases in between align with TRBD2. The DNA sequence follows: TGTGCCAGCAACTCGGGGCTAGCGGGACCAGATACGCAGTATTTT. Its amino acids are CASNSGLAGPDTQYF.